This T cell receptor beta chain was found in a study of cytomegalovirus exposure and HLA in healthy donors. 13 Jbeta primers and 60 Vbeta primers were used for the PCR. Data came from immunoSEQ multiplex PCR; TCRdb stores just in-frame clones and leaves some out. Here the sample spans some 140,000 clones, roughly 85% being singletons. General observations from the study: A previous analysis found most TCR beta V segments productive roughly 90% or roughly 30% of the time. Despite most TCR sequences being rare, some public TCRs occurred in many donors.

Note on this clone: Its antigen is not known.

Germline V CDR1 and CDR2: SGHTA, FQGNSA. The CDR3 has 14 residues. V lost 3 bases, J lost 14 bases, and 22 bases lay in between. Source material: PBMCs. The TCR comes from a middle-aged man in good health and CMV-seropositive. The chain is built from TRBV7-2 and TRBJ1-1; no reliable D call. As DNA, the CDR3 is TGTGCCAGCAGCTTTATCGTGGGCACCTCTCCTGTCTTCTTT. Its protein is CASSFIVGTSPVFF.